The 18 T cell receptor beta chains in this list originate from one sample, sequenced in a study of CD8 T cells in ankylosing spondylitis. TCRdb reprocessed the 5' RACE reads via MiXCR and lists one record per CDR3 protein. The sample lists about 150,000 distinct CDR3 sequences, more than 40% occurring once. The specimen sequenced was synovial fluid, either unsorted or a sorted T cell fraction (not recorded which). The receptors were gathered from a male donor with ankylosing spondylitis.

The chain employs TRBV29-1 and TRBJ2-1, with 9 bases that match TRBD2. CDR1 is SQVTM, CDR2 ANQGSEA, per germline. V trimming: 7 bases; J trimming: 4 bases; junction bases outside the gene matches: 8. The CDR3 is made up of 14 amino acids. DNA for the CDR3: TGCAGCGCCGAGAGTGCGGGAGGGTACAATGAGCAGTTCTTC. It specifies CSAESAGGYNEQFF.

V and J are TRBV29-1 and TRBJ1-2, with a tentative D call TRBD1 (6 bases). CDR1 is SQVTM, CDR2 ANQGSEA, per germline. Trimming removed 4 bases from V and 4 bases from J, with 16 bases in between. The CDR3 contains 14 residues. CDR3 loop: CSVVTGNSVYGYTF. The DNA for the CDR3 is TGCAGCGTTGTAACAGGGAACTCAGTCTATGGCTACACCTTC.

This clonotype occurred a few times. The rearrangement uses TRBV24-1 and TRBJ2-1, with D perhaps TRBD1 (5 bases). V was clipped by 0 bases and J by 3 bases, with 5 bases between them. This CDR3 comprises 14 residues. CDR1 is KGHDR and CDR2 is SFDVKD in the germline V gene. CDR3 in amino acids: CATSDLQGYNEQFF. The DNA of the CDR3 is TGTGCCACCAGTGATTTGCAGGGCTACAATGAGCAGTTCTTC.

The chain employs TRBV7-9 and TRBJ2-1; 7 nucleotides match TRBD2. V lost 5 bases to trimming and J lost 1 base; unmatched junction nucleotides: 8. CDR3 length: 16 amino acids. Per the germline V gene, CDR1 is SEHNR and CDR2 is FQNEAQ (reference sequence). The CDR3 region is CASSPTTGGSYNEQFF. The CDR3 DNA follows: TGTGCCAGCAGCCCAACCACGGGGGGATCCTACAATGAGCAGTTCTTC. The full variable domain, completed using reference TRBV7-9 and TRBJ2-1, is DTGVSQNPRHKITKRGQNVTFRCDPISEHNRLYWYRQTLGQGPEFLTYFQNEAQLEKSRLLSDRFSAERPKGSFSTLEIQRTEQGDSAMYLCASSPTTGGSYNEQFFGPGTRLTVL.

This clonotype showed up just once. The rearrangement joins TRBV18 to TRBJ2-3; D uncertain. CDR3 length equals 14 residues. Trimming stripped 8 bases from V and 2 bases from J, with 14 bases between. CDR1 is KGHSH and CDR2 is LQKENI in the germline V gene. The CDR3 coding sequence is TGTGCCAGCCCCGATGATCCGCCCACAGATACGCAGTATTTT. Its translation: CASPDDPPTDTQYF.

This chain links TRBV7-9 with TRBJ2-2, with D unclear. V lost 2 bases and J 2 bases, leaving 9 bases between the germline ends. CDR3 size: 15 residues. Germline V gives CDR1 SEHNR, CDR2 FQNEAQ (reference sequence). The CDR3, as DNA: TGTGCCAGCAGCTTACCCAGGATTAACACCGGGGAGCTGTTTTTT. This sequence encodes CASSLPRINTGELFF.

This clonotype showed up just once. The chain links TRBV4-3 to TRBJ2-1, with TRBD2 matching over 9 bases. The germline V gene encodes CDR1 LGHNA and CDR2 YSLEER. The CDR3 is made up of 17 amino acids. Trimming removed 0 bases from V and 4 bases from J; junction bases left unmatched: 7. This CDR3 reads CASSQDWGLATYNEQFF. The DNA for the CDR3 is TGCGCCAGCAGCCAAGATTGGGGACTAGCAACTTACAATGAGCAGTTCTTC.

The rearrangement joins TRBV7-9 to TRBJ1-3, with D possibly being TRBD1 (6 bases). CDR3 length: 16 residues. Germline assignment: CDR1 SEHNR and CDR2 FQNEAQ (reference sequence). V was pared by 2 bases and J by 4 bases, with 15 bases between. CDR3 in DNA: TGTGCCAGCAGCTTATACCTGACAGGCCCCGGAAACACCATATATTTT. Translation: CASSLYLTGPGNTIYF.

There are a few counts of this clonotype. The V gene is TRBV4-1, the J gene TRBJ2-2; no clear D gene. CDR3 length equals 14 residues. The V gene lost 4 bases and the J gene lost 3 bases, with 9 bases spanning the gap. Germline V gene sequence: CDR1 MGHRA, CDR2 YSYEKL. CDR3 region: CASSRPMDTGELFF. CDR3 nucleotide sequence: TGCGCCAGCAGCCGTCCGATGGACACCGGGGAGCTGTTTTTT.

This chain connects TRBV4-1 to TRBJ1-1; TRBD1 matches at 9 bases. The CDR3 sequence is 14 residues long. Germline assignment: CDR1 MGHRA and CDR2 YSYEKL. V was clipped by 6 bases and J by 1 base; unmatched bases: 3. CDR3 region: CASRPDRGNTEAFF. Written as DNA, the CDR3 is TGCGCCAGCAGACCGGACAGGGGGAACACTGAAGCTTTCTTT.

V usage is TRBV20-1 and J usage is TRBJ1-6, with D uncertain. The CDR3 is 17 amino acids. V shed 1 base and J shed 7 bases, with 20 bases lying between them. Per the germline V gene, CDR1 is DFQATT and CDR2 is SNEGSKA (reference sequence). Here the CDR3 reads CSARVKGFWLGNSPLHF. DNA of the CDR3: TGCAGTGCTAGAGTTAAGGGCTTTTGGCTGGGGAATTCACCCCTCCACTTT.

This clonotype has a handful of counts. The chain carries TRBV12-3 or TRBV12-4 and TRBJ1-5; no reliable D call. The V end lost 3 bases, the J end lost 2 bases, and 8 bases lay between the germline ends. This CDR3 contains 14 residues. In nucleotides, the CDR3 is TGTGCCAGCAGTTTTCGAGTAGGCAATCAGCCCCAGCATTTT. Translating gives CASSFRVGNQPQHF.

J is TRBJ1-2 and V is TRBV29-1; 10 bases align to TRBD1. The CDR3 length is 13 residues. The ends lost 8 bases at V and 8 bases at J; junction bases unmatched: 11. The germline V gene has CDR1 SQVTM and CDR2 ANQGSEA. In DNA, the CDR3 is TGCAGCTCAACCGGGACAGGGGTGAGGGGCTACACCTTC. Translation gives CSSTGTGVRGYTF.

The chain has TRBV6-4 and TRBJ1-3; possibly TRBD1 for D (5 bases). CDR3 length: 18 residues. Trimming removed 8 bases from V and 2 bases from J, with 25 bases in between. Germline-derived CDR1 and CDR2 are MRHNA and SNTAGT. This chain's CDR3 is CASRPAGAGVRTGNTIYF. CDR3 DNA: TGTGCCAGCCGTCCCGCCGGGGCCGGAGTAAGAACTGGAAACACCATATATTTT.

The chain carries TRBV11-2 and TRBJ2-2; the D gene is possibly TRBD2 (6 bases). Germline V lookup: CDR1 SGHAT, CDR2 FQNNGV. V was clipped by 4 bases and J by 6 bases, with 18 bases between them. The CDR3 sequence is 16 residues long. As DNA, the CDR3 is TGTGCCAGCAGCTCCCGGGTCAGCGGGTCCGCCGGGGAGCTGTTTTTT. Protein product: CASSSRVSGSAGELFF.

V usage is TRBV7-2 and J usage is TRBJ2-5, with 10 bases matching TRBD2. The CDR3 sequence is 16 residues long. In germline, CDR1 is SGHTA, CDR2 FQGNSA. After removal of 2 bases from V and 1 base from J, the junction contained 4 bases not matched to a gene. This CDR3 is CASSLFGLAAQETQYF. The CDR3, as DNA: TGTGCCAGCAGCTTATTTGGACTAGCGGCCCAAGAGACCCAGTACTTC.

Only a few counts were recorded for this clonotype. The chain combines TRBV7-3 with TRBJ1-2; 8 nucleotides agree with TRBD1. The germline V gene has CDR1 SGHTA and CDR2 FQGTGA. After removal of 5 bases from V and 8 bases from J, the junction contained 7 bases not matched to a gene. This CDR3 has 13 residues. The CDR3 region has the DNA TGTGCCAGCAGCGTCGGACAGGGCTTAGGCTACACCTTC. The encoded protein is CASSVGQGLGYTF.

CDR3 residues: CAIRQGVREKLFF. The CDR3 nucleotides are TGTGCCATCAGACAGGGGGTTCGAGAAAAACTGTTTTTT. This chain joins TRBV10-3 and TRBJ1-4, with 8 bases that match TRBD1. Trimming at V came to 6 bases and at J to 8 bases, leaving 5 bases not matched to a gene. The CDR3 consists of 13 residues. Per the germline V gene, CDR1 is ENHRY and CDR2 is SYGVKD.